These 25 T cell receptor beta chains share one sample of origin, sequenced in a study of blood T cell repertoires in COVID-19. Method: immunoSEQ multiplex PCR; TCRdb's copy keeps in-frame clones and lacks some. The sample yields over 200,000 clones, roughly nine tenths seen once. Sequencing was done on a sample of PBMCs or T cells enriched from blood (not recorded which). These receptors originate from a woman between 50 and 59 years old in a cohort exposed to, infected with or recovered from COVID-19 (not recorded which).

This clone came up once. J is TRBJ2-1 and V is TRBV2, with D possibly being TRBD1 (6 bases). Germline V gene data show CDR1 as SNHLY and CDR2 as FYNNEI. V was shortened by 4 bases and J by 5 bases, with 18 bases between the two germline ends. The length of the CDR3 is 16 residues. The CDR3 sequence: CASSVGRDISHNEQFF. CDR3 bases: TGTGCCAGCAGTGTCGGCCGGGACATTTCCCACAATGAGCAGTTCTTC.

A single count supports this clone. The CDR3 coding sequence is TGCAGCGTTGAAACCCCGACAGGGAATTTGGACGAGCAGTACTTC. This gives the protein CSVETPTGNLDEQYF. V is TRBV29-1 and J is TRBJ2-7; TRBD1 matches at 7 bases. The CDR3 runs 15 residues. Germline assignment: CDR1 SQVTM and CDR2 ANQGSEA. J was trimmed by 5 bases and V by 2 bases; bases with no gene match: 12.

This sequence joins TRBV6-4 and TRBJ2-7; D is possibly TRBD2 (6 bases). V shed 1 base and J shed 1 base, with 17 bases lying between them. Per the germline V gene, CDR1 is MRHNA and CDR2 is SNTAGT. This CDR3 has 17 residues. CDR3 amino acids: CASSDFCNCGASYEQYF. The CDR3 DNA reads TGTGCCAGCAGTGACTTCTGTAATTGCGGGGCTTCCTACGAGCAGTACTTC.

This clone came up once. The chain has TRBV4-2 and TRBJ2-5, with no clear D. CDR1 and CDR2 (germline): LGHNA, YNFKEQ. V shed 0 bases and J shed 5 bases, with 7 bases lying between them. The CDR3 covers 13 residues. For the CDR3, the DNA is TGTGCCAGCAGCCAAGACTCTTTGGAGACCCAGTACTTC. This codes for CASSQDSLETQYF.

The rearrangement links TRBV7-2 to TRBJ2-3; weak D call: TRBD2 (5 bases). Trimming pared 7 bases from V and 1 base from J, leaving 15 bases between. The CDR3 extends over 15 amino acids. Germline lookup yields CDR1 SGHTA and CDR2 FQGNSA. The CDR3 bases are TGTGCCAGCACTCTCGACTACCTACGCACAGATACGCAGTATTTT. Protein: CASTLDYLRTDTQYF.

The chain is built from TRBV7-2 and TRBJ2-1; 16 positions agree with TRBD2. CDR1 SGHTA and CDR2 FQGNSA come from the germline V gene. CDR3 length equals 16 residues. With V trimmed by 6 bases and J by 12 bases, 11 bases remained unmatched. The CDR3 bases are TGTGCCAGCAGTCCCGGGACTAGCGGGGGGGCGAGCGGGCAGTTCTTC. Translation gives CASSPGTSGGASGQFF.

The chain has TRBV12-3 or TRBV12-4 and TRBJ1-2; unclear D gene. The V end lost 0 bases, the J end lost 8 bases, and 10 bases lay between the germline ends. This CDR3 is 13 amino acids long. The CDR3 sequence is CASSLAGARGYTF. The CDR3 nucleotides read TGTGCCAGCAGTTTAGCTGGAGCGAGGGGCTACACCTTC.

The chain combines TRBV5-1 with TRBJ2-2; 10 nucleotides match TRBD2. After removal of 1 base from V and 4 bases from J, the junction contained 7 bases not matched to a gene. The V gene's germline CDR1 is SGHRS and CDR2 YFSETQ. The CDR3 is 17 amino acids. The CDR3 sequence is CASSLYERGGFTGELFF. The CDR3 nucleotides read TGCGCCAGCAGCTTGTACGAGCGGGGGGGCTTCACCGGGGAGCTGTTTTTT.

V and J are TRBV6-5 and TRBJ1-2; 8 bases fit TRBD1. V was clipped by 5 bases and J by 8 bases; unmatched bases: 7. The CDR3 consists of 13 residues. Germline CDR1 is MNHEY and CDR2 is SVGAGI. In nucleotides, the CDR3 is TGTGCCAGCAGTCGGAGACAGGGGCAAGGCTACACCTTC. It translates to CASSRRQGQGYTF.

This chain links TRBV7-9 with TRBJ2-7; D might be TRBD1 (6 bases). Germline assignment: CDR1 SEHNR and CDR2 FQNEAQ (reference sequence). The CDR3 covers 14 residues. Trimming took off 5 bases at V and 3 bases at J, with 14 bases between the two ends. CDR3 amino acids: CASSPGQGHYEQYF. The DNA of the CDR3 is TGTGCCAGCAGCCCAGGGCAGGGGCACTACGAGCAGTACTTC.

This chain connects TRBV18 to TRBJ1-6, with D possibly TRBD1 on 6 matching bases. V gave up 2 bases and J gave up 10 bases, with 12 bases separating them. Per germline, CDR1 KGHSH and CDR2 LQKENI. This CDR3 spans 14 amino acids. CDR3 in DNA: TGTGCCAGCTCACCATCAGGGGAGAGATCACCCCTCCACTTT. This sequence encodes CASSPSGERSPLHF. Together with reference TRBV18 and TRBJ1-6, the CDR3 gives the full variable domain: NAGVMQNPRHLVRRRGQEARLRCSPMKGHSHVYWYRQLPEEGLKFMVYLQKENIIDESGMPKERFSAEFPKEGPSILRIQQVVRGDSAAYFCASSPSGERSPLHFGNGTRLTVT.

The chain has TRBV5-6 and TRBJ1-4; D is unresolved. The CDR3 consists of 14 residues. The V and J ends lost 3 bases and 3 bases respectively, with 9 bases between them. Germline CDR1 is SGHDT and CDR2 is YYEEEE. CDR3 sequence reads: CASSYGHANEKLFF. CDR3 coding DNA: TGTGCCAGCAGCTATGGGCATGCTAATGAAAAACTGTTTTTT.

The chain carries TRBV5-4 and TRBJ2-2, with 7 bases identical to TRBD1. The CDR3 runs 17 residues. J was trimmed by 0 bases and V by 3 bases; bases with no gene match: 8. Looked up from germline, CDR1 is SGHNT and CDR2 is YYREEE (reference sequence). The CDR3 loop reads CASSSETGTANTGELFF. In DNA, the CDR3 is TGTGCCAGCAGCTCCGAAACCGGGACAGCGAACACCGGGGAGCTGTTTTTT.

The J gene is TRBJ1-2, the V gene TRBV7-9, with D possibly matching TRBD1 (6 bases). The germline gives CDR1 SEHNR, CDR2 FQNEAQ (reference sequence). The CDR3 is 14 residues long. V lost 8 bases, J lost 0 bases, and 13 bases lay in between. The CDR3 protein is CASLPDRSNYGYTF. The CDR3 DNA follows: TGTGCCAGCCTGCCTGACAGGTCTAACTATGGCTACACCTTC. Based on the CDR3 plus reference TRBV7-9 and TRBJ1-2, the full variable domain is DTGVSQNPRHKITKRGQNVTFRCDPISEHNRLYWYRQTLGQGPEFLTYFQNEAQLEKSRLLSDRFSAERPKGSFSTLEIQRTEQGDSAMYLCASLPDRSNYGYTFGSGTRLTVV.

This chain uses TRBV18 with TRBJ2-1, with a weak D call TRBD2 (6 bases). The ends were cut back, 3 bases at V and 7 bases at J, with 16 bases in the middle. There are 15 residues in the CDR3. Germline V CDR1 and CDR2: KGHSH, LQKENI. The CDR3: CASSPLTRAGNEQFF. In nucleotides, the CDR3 is TGTGCCAGCTCACCCCTGACAAGGGCGGGGAATGAGCAGTTCTTC.

The rearrangement uses TRBV7-9 and TRBJ1-5; possible D gene TRBD1, 5 bases. V lost 1 base to trimming and J lost 6 bases, with 7 bases between them. From germline, CDR1 is SEHNR and CDR2 FQNEAQ (reference sequence). The CDR3 has 13 amino acids. The CDR3 here is CASSLEGFQPQHF. CDR3 coding DNA: TGTGCCAGCAGCTTAGAGGGGTTTCAGCCCCAGCATTTT.

The V gene is TRBV7-3, the J gene TRBJ1-1, with 9 bases that match TRBD1. This CDR3 has 15 residues. The V gene's germline CDR1 is SGHTA and CDR2 FQGTGA. The trim removed 5 bases at V and 4 bases at J, leaving 8 bases unmatched. This CDR3 reads CASSLRQGVVTEAFF. DNA for the CDR3: TGTGCCAGCAGCCTCAGACAGGGGGTGGTCACTGAAGCTTTCTTT.

CDR3 amino acids: CASSQGTGRGGYTF. CDR3 DNA sequence: TGTGCCAGCAGCCAGGGGACAGGGCGCGGTGGCTACACCTTC. This sequence joins TRBV16 and TRBJ1-2; TRBD1 aligns across 9 bases. This CDR3 is built from 14 residues. J was trimmed by 7 bases and V by 3 bases; bases with no gene match: 6. CDR1 and CDR2 (germline): KGHSY, FQNENV. The entire variable domain, with the rest obtained from reference TRBV16 and TRBJ1-2, is as follows: GEEVAQTPKHLVRGEGQKAKLYCAPIKGHSYVFWYQQVLKNEFKFLISFQNENVFDETGMPKERFSAKCLPNSPCSLEIQATKLEDSAVYFCASSQGTGRGGYTFGSGTRLTVV.

The chain recombines TRBV11-3 with TRBJ1-1; D is unresolved. Trimming left V 8 bases short and J 14 bases short, with 12 bases between. The CDR3 loop spans 9 amino acids. From germline, CDR1 is SGHNT and CDR2 YENEEA. This chain's CDR3 is CASGLPEFF. In DNA form, the CDR3 reads TGTGCCAGCGGACTCCCTGAGTTCTTT.

The chain couples TRBV27 to TRBJ2-5; 12 positions match TRBD2. V shed 2 bases and J 8 bases; nucleotides not matched to a gene: 12. Germline CDR1 and CDR2: MNHEY and SMNVEV (reference sequence). This CDR3 is 17 amino acids long. CDR3 nucleotides: TGTGCCAGCAGTTTAAGGGCTAGCGGGGGGGGTACCCCCACCCAGTACTTC. It yields the protein CASSLRASGGGTPTQYF.

The gene calls are TRBV27 and TRBJ1-2; the match to TRBD1 covers 9 bases. The V gene end was trimmed by 2 bases and the J gene end by 3 bases; junction bases not matched to a gene: 4. Germline lookup yields CDR1 MNHEY and CDR2 SMNVEV (reference sequence). The CDR3 runs to 15 residues. CDR3 coding DNA: TGTGCCAGCAGTTTAGGTGGGACAGGGTACTATGGCTACACCTTC. Translation gives CASSLGGTGYYGYTF.

The chain combines TRBV5-1 with TRBJ1-6; TRBD1 matches 9 bases. CDR3 length equals 15 residues. J lost 7 bases, V lost 3 bases, and 5 bases had no gene match. Per germline, CDR1 SGHRS and CDR2 YFSETQ. The CDR3 loop reads CASSSGQGTNSPLHF. The CDR3 region has the DNA TGCGCCAGCAGCTCGGGACAGGGAACCAATTCACCCCTCCACTTT.

V is TRBV7-3 and J is TRBJ1-1; D perhaps matches TRBD1 (6 bases). There are 15 residues in the CDR3. Germline V gene sequence: CDR1 SGHTA, CDR2 FQGTGA. V dropped 4 bases and J dropped 3 bases, with 15 bases sitting between them. CDR3 region: CASSSGTLGYTEAFF. The CDR3 DNA reads as TGTGCCAGCAGCTCCGGGACATTAGGTTACACTGAAGCTTTCTTT.

The V call is TRBV12-5, the J call TRBJ2-1; 9 nucleotides line up with TRBD1. This CDR3 has 23 residues. CDR1 LGHNT and CDR2 FRNRAP come from the germline V gene. V dropped 0 bases and J dropped 2; count of bases not matched to a gene: 23. CDR3 residues: CASGLVGTGTYAIGGMTYNEQFF. CDR3 coding DNA: TGTGCTAGTGGTTTGGTAGGGACAGGGACTTACGCGATTGGCGGGATGACCTACAATGAGCAGTTCTTC.

The chain is built from TRBV7-8 and TRBJ2-3, with TRBD2 matching 8 bases. The CDR3 has 18 amino acids. In germline, CDR1 is SGHVS, CDR2 FQNEAQ. After removal of 5 bases from V and 3 bases from J, the junction contained 16 bases not matched to a gene. The CDR3 sequence is CASSVRPRGLGYTDTQYF. The DNA of the CDR3 is TGTGCCAGCAGCGTAAGGCCCCGGGGACTAGGTTATACAGATACGCAGTATTTT.